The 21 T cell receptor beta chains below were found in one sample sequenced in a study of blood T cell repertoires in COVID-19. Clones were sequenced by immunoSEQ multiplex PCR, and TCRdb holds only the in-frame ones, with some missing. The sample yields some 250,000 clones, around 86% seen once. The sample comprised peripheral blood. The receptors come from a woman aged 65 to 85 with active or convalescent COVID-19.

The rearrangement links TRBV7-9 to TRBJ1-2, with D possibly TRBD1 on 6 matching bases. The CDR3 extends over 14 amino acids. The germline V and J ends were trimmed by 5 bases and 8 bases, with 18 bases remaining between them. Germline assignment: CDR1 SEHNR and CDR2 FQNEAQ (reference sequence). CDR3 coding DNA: TGTGCCAGCAGCACCCGGGAGGCCGGGGGCGGCTACACCTTC. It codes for CASSTREAGGGYTF.

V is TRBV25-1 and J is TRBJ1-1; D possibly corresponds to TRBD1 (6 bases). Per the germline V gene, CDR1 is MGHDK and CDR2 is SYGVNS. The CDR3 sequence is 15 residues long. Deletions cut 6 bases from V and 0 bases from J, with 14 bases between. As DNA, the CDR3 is TGTGCCAGCAGCCCCCGGGGGGCGGTGAACACTGAAGCTTTCTTT. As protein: CASSPRGAVNTEAFF.

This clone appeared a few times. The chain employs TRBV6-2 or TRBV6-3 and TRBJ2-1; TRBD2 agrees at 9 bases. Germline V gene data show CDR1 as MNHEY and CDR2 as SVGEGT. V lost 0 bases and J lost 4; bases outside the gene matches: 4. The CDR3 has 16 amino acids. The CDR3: CASSYSNLAGYNEQFF. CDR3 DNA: TGTGCCAGCAGTTACTCGAACCTAGCGGGGTACAATGAGCAGTTCTTC.

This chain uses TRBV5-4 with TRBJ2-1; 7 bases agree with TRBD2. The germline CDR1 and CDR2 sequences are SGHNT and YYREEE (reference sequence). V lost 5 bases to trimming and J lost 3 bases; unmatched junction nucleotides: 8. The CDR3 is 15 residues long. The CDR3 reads CASSQKRTSYNEQFF. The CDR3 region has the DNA TGTGCCAGCAGTCAAAAAAGGACTAGCTACAATGAGCAGTTCTTC.

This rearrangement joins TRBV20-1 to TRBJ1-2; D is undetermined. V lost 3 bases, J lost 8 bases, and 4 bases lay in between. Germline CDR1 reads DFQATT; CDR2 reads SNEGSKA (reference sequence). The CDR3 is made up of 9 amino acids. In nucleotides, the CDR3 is TGCAGTGCTAGTTCGGGCTACACCTTC. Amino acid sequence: CSASSGYTF.

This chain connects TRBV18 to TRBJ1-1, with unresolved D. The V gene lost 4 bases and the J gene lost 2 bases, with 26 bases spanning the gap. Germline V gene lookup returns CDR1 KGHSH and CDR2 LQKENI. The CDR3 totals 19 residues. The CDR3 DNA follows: TGTGCCAGCTCACGAATATTTCTAGGTGCCCCCGATGGCAACACTGAAGCTTTCTTT. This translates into CASSRIFLGAPDGNTEAFF.

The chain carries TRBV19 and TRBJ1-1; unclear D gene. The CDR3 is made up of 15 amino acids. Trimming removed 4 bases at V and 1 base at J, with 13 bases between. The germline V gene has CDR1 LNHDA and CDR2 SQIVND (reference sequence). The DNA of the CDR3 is TGTGCCAGTAGTAGGGCTATGAAACCGAACACTGAAGCTTTCTTT. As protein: CASSRAMKPNTEAFF.

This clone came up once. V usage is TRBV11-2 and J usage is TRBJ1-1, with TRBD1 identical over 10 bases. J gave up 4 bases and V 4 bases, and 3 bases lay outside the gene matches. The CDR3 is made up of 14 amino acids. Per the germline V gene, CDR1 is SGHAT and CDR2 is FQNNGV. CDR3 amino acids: CASSWRDRGTEAFF. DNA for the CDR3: TGTGCCAGCAGCTGGAGGGACAGGGGCACTGAAGCTTTCTTT.

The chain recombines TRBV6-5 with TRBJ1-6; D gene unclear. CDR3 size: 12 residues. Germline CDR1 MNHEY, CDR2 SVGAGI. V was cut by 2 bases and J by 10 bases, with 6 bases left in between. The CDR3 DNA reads TGTGCCAGCAGTTACGTGGGCTCACCCCTCCACTTT. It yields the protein CASSYVGSPLHF.

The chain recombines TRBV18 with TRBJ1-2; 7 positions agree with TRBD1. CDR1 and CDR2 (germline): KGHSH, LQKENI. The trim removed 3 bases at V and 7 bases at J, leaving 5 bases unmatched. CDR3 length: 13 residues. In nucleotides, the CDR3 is TGTGCCAGCTCACCGGACGGACAGGTTGGCTACACCTTC. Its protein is CASSPDGQVGYTF. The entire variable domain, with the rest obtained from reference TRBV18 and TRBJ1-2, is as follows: NAGVMQNPRHLVRRRGQEARLRCSPMKGHSHVYWYRQLPEEGLKFMVYLQKENIIDESGMPKERFSAEFPKEGPSILRIQQVVRGDSAAYFCASSPDGQVGYTFGSGTRLTVV.

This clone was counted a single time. CDR3 amino acids: CAISPSGGLSYEQYF. The CDR3 DNA is TGTGCCATCAGTCCCAGCGGGGGTCTTTCGTACGAGCAGTACTTC. The chain joins TRBV10-3 to TRBJ2-7; 8 bases line up with TRBD2. J lost 4 bases, V lost 5 bases, and 10 bases had no gene match. The CDR3 totals 15 residues. CDR1 is ENHRY, CDR2 SYGVKD, per germline.

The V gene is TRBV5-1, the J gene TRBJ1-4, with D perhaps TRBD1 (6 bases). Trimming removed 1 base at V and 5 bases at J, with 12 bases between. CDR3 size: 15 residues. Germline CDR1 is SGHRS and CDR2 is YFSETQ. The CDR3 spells CASSLLFDRNEKLFF. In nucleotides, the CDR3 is TGCGCCAGCAGCTTGCTCTTTGACAGGAATGAAAAACTGTTTTTT.

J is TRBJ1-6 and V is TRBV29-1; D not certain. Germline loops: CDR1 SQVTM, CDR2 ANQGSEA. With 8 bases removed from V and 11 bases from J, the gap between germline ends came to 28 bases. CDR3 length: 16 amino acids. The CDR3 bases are TGCAGCACGGGCGGGGTCCATAAGGGAGTATCGGCACCCCTCCACTTT. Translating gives CSTGGVHKGVSAPLHF.

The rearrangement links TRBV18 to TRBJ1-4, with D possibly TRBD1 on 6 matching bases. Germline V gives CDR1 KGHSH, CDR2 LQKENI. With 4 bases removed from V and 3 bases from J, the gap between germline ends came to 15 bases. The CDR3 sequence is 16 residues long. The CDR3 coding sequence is TGTGCCAGCTCACACGACAGAGGGGGAGCTAATGAAAAACTGTTTTTT. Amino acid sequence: CASSHDRGGANEKLFF.

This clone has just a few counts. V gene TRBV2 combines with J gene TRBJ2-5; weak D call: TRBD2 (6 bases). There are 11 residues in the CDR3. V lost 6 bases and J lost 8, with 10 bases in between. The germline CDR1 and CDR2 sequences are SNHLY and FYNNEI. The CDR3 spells CASSPGGTQYF. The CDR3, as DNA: TGTGCCAGCAGCCCCGGGGGTACCCAGTACTTC.

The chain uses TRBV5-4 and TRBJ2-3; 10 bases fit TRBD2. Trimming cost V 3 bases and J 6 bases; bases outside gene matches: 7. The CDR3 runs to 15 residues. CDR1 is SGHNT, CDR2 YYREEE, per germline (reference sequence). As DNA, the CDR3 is TGTGCCAGCAGCTCTAGCGGGGGAGGAGGGGATACGCAGTATTTT. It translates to CASSSSGGGGDTQYF.

The CDR3 nucleotides are TGCAGCGTTGGGGAGCGAGGCGGGGGACCATGGGATACGCAGTATTTT. Encoded protein: CSVGERGGGPWDTQYF. The J gene is TRBJ2-3, the V gene TRBV29-1; TRBD2 matches 7 bases. The CDR3 covers 16 residues. CDR1 SQVTM and CDR2 ANQGSEA come from the germline V gene. V shed 4 bases, J shed 6 bases, and the junction held 16 bases outside the gene matches.

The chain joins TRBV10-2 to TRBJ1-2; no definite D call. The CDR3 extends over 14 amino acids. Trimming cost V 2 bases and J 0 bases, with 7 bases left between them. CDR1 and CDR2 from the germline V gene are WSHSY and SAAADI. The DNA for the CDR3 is TGCGCCAGCAGTGAGGCGGGCACTAACTATGGCTACACCTTC. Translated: CASSEAGTNYGYTF.

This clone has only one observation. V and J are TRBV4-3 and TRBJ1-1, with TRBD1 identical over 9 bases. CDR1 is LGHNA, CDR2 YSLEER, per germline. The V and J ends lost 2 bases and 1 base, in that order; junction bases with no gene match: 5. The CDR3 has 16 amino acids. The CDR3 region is CASSQTQGARNTEAFF. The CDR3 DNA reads TGCGCCAGCAGCCAAACACAGGGGGCGCGGAACACTGAAGCTTTCTTT.

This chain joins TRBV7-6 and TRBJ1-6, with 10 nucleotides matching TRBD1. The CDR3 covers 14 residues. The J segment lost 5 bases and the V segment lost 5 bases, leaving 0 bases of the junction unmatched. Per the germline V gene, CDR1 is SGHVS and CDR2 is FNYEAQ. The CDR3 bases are TGTGCCAGCAGCGGGACAGGGGATAATTCACCCCTCCACTTT. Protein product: CASSGTGDNSPLHF.

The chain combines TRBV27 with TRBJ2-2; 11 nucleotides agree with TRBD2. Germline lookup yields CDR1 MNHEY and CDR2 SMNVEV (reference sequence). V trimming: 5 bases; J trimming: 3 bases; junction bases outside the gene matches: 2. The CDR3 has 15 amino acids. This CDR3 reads CASSKLAGDTGELFF. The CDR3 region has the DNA TGTGCCAGCAGTAAACTAGCGGGAGACACCGGGGAGCTGTTTTTT.